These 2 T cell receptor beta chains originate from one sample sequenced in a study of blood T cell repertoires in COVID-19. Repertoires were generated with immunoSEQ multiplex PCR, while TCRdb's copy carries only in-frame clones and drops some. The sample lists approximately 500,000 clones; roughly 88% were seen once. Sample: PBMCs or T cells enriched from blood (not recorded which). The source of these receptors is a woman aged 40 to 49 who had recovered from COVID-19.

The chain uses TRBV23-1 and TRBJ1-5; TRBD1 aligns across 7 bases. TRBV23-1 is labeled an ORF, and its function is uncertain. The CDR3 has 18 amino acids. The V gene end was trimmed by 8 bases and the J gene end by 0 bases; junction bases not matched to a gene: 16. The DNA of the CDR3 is TGCGCCAGCCCTTCCGAAGGGGGCCGCCCTAATAGCAATCAGCCCCAGCATTTT. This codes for CASPSEGGRPNSNQPQHF.

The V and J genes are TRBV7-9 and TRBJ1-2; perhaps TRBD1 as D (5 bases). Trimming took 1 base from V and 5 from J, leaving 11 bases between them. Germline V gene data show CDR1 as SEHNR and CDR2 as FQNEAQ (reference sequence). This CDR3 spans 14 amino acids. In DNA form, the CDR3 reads TGTGCCAGCAGCTTAGTGGGGGGACCTTATGGCTACACCTTC. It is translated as CASSLVGGPYGYTF.